The T cell receptor (beta chain) under discussion was sequenced for a study of CD8+CD57+ T cells in acquired aplastic anemia. Trimming stripped 1 base from V and 3 bases from J, with 15 bases between. This CDR3 region has 16 residues. Looked up from germline, CDR1 is SGHVS and CDR2 is FNYEAQ. Using genomic DNA as the template, TCR beta VDJ and CDR3 profiling was carried out. MiXCR, applied by TCRdb to the reads, yields one record per CDR3 protein. Among 200,000 to 250,000 distinct CDR3 sequences listed, 47% were seen once. This clonotype was picked up many times. All sequencing subjects had displayed CD8+CD57+ cell expansion on flow cytometry.

The source is a human donor with aplastic anemia. Material: sorted CD4+, CD8+, or CD8+CD57+ T cells (not recorded which) from PBMCs. This chain links TRBV7-6 with TRBJ1-2; TRBD1 might be the D (5 bases). The DNA of the CDR3 is TGTGCCAGCAGCTTAGATCTGTTTGGGGGGTACTATGGCTACACCTTC. It specifies CASSLDLFGGYYGYTF.